This T cell receptor beta chain was recovered during a study of T cell repertoires in cytomegalovirus infection. For the study at large: CMV infection together with matching HLA type was indicated by public TCR beta signatures.

Using its own MiXCR run on the reads, TCRdb lists one record per CDR3 protein. The table has more than 150,000 distinct CDR3 sequences, roughly 19% seen once; the top ten hold about 3%. Study conclusions and caveats: The ex vivo response was dominated by HLA-C-restricted CMV-specific TCR beta clonotypes. Public TCR beta family frequency separated CMV-and-HLA carriers, including in an independent cohort.

A word on this clonotype: What it binds is not known.

The CDR3 loop spans 16 amino acids. Germline trimming cut 4 bases from V and 6 bases from J; bases unmatched to any gene: 8. Per germline, CDR1 KGHDR and CDR2 SFDVKD. The genes are TRBV24-1 and TRBJ2-1; 10 bases align to TRBD2. This TCR was sampled from a human donor in good health (CMV status not recorded). Some clones in this sample may be carry-over from other donors' samples. The source material was PBMCs. This chain's CDR3 is CATSDPSGGGVNEQFF. The CDR3 bases are TGTGCCACCAGTGACCCTAGCGGGGGAGGGGTCAATGAGCAGTTCTTC.